What follows are 21 T cell receptor beta chains derived from one specimen sequenced in a study of blood T cell repertoires in COVID-19. Sequencing was performed with immunoSEQ multiplex PCR; in TCRdb, only in-frame clones are kept and a portion is missing. The sample has around 94,000 clones, approximately 86% seen once. The sequenced sample consisted of peripheral blood. The receptors were sampled from an older man with acute or convalescent COVID-19.

The gene calls are TRBV14 and TRBJ1-1; D uncertain. CDR1 is SGHDN, CDR2 FVKESK, per germline. The CDR3 covers 12 residues. The germline V and J ends were trimmed by 5 bases and 3 bases, with 7 bases remaining between them. The DNA for the CDR3 is TGTGCCAGCAGCTATCGTTACACTGAAGCTTTCTTT. Protein sequence: CASSYRYTEAFF.

The V and J genes are TRBV10-3 and TRBJ1-5; 7 bases are a match to TRBD1. In germline, CDR1 is ENHRY, CDR2 SYGVKD. This CDR3 spans 19 amino acids. V was pared by 0 bases and J by 3 bases, with 14 bases of the junction left unmatched. This CDR3 is CAISESGQLPLGANQPQHF. In DNA, the CDR3 is TGTGCCATCAGTGAGTCGGGACAGCTACCGTTAGGGGCCAATCAGCCCCAGCATTTT.

The rearrangement links TRBV2 to TRBJ1-2; 9 bases line up with TRBD1. This CDR3 region has 15 residues. CDR1 and CDR2 (germline): SNHLY, FYNNEI. The V segment lost 0 bases and the J segment 8 bases; nucleotides outside the gene matches: 7. DNA for the CDR3: TGTGCCAGCAGTGAAGCGCGACAGGGGGTAGGAGGCTACACCTTC. Protein product: CASSEARQGVGGYTF.

The CDR3, as DNA: TGTGCCAGCAGTGAATCAGGGGGGAACACCGGGGAGCTGTTTTTT. Its protein is CASSESGGNTGELFF. The chain employs TRBV25-1 and TRBJ2-2; 7 bases are a match to TRBD1. Unmatched junction bases numbered 0, after V lost 1 base and J lost 1 base. The CDR3 consists of 15 residues. The germline gives CDR1 MGHDK, CDR2 SYGVNS.

The chain recombines TRBV19 with TRBJ1-5; 7 bases line up with TRBD1. Germline lookup yields CDR1 LNHDA and CDR2 SQIVND (reference sequence). This CDR3 contains 15 residues. V was clipped by 5 bases and J by 2 bases; unmatched bases: 6. CDR3 nucleotide sequence: TGTGCCAGTAGTGCCTCAGGGGGTGGCAATCAGCCCCAGCATTTT. Its protein product is CASSASGGGNQPQHF.

V is TRBV2 and J is TRBJ2-2, with D unclear. The V end was cut by 4 bases, the J end by 3 bases, with 12 bases between. The CDR3 sequence is 15 residues long. Germline CDR1 and CDR2: SNHLY and FYNNEI. The CDR3 loop reads CASSALKADTGELFF. The CDR3 coding sequence is TGTGCCAGCAGTGCTCTAAAGGCGGACACCGGGGAGCTGTTTTTT.

The CDR3 reads CAWSVVLWEPSEQYF. CDR3 nucleotide sequence: TGTGCCTGGAGTGTAGTTTTGTGGGAGCCTAGCGAGCAGTACTTC. The chain is built from TRBV30 and TRBJ2-7; D perhaps matches TRBD2 (5 bases). This CDR3 region has 15 residues. Trimming cost V 0 bases and J 6 bases, with 18 bases left between them. Germline-derived CDR1 and CDR2 are GTSNPN and SVGIG (reference sequence). The full variable domain, in which reference TRBV30 and TRBJ2-7 provide the parts outside the CDR3, is SQTIHQWPATLVQPVGSPLSLECTVEGTSNPNLYWYRQAAGRGLQLLFYSVGIGQISSEVPQNLSASRPQDRQFILSSKKLLLSDSGFYLCAWSVVLWEPSEQYFGPGTRLTVT.

CDR3 in amino acids: CAIRSPGLAGGTSYEQYF. CDR3 coding DNA: TGTGCCATCAGATCCCCGGGACTAGCGGGAGGAACCTCCTACGAGCAGTACTTC. This chain joins TRBV10-3 and TRBJ2-7, with 15 bases lining up with TRBD2. V was clipped by 6 bases and J by 0 bases; unmatched bases: 9. CDR3 size: 18 residues. Germline lookup yields CDR1 ENHRY and CDR2 SYGVKD.

The chain is built from TRBV5-1 and TRBJ2-7; 15 positions match TRBD2. This CDR3 contains 20 residues. Looked up from germline, CDR1 is SGHRS and CDR2 is YFSETQ. V shed 3 bases, J shed 0 bases, and the junction held 13 bases outside the gene matches. CDR3 amino acids: CASSWGTSGRSGMGSYEQYF. The CDR3 DNA reads as TGCGCCAGCAGCTGGGGGACTAGCGGGAGGAGCGGCATGGGCTCCTACGAGCAGTACTTC.

The chain couples TRBV24-1 to TRBJ2-1; 8 bases match TRBD2. In germline, CDR1 is KGHDR, CDR2 SFDVKD. The CDR3 covers 14 residues. V lost 8 bases, J lost 10 bases, and 12 bases stayed unmatched. The CDR3 coding sequence is TGTGCCACCACGGGAACGGGAGGGCCTGGAGAGCAGTTCTTC. Translation gives CATTGTGGPGEQFF.

The chain links TRBV7-2 to TRBJ2-2, with D unclear. There are 13 residues in the CDR3. Germline V gene data show CDR1 as SGHTA and CDR2 as FQGNSA. Between the trimmed V and J ends, which lost 5 bases and 5 bases, there was a span of 9 bases. This CDR3 reads CASSPMRTGELFF. CDR3 coding DNA: TGTGCCAGCAGCCCGATGCGGACCGGGGAGCTGTTTTTT.

This chain joins TRBV6-5 and TRBJ2-7, with 7 bases lining up with TRBD2. Germline V gene lookup returns CDR1 MNHEY and CDR2 SVGAGI. The V segment lost 5 bases and the J segment 4 bases; nucleotides outside the gene matches: 8. This CDR3 region has 14 residues. CDR3 DNA sequence: TGTGCCAGCAGTCCGACTAGCCTCACGTACGAGCAGTACTTC. Protein product: CASSPTSLTYEQYF.

The V gene is TRBV19, the J gene TRBJ1-2; D is undetermined. V dropped 1 base and J dropped 4 bases, with 7 bases sitting between them. The germline V gene encodes CDR1 LNHDA and CDR2 SQIVND (reference sequence). The CDR3 totals 13 residues. CDR3 nucleotides: TGTGCCAGTAGTATAGGAGAGGCCTATGGCTACACCTTC. Translated: CASSIGEAYGYTF.

This chain connects TRBV6-5 to TRBJ2-1, with D unclear. With 6 bases removed from V and 0 bases from J, the gap between germline ends came to 6 bases. The CDR3 runs to 13 residues. Germline loops: CDR1 MNHEY, CDR2 SVGAGI. The CDR3 here is CASRASSYNEQFF. CDR3 DNA: TGTGCCAGCAGGGCCTCCTCCTACAATGAGCAGTTCTTC.

The chain is built from TRBV9 and TRBJ1-2, with a tentative D call TRBD1 (6 bases). The length of the CDR3 is 15 residues. Looked up from germline, CDR1 is SGDLS and CDR2 is YYNGEE. With 4 bases removed from V and 0 bases from J, the gap between germline ends came to 13 bases. This chain's CDR3 is CASSLGATTNYGYTF. The DNA of the CDR3 is TGTGCCAGCAGCCTGGGGGCAACTACTAACTATGGCTACACCTTC.

The J gene is TRBJ1-1, the V gene TRBV11-1, with D tentatively TRBD1 (5 bases). V was clipped by 5 bases and J by 1 base, with 8 bases between them. Germline V gene sequence: CDR1 SGHAT, CDR2 FQDESV (reference sequence). This CDR3 contains 13 residues. CDR3 amino acids: CASSVDRNTEAFF. The CDR3 DNA reads as TGTGCCAGCAGCGTCGACAGGAACACTGAAGCTTTCTTT.

The J gene is TRBJ2-7, the V gene TRBV5-1; TRBD1 aligns across 7 bases. Per germline, CDR1 SGHRS and CDR2 YFSETQ. This CDR3 spans 15 amino acids. V trimming: 3 bases; J trimming: 0 bases; junction bases outside the gene matches: 6. This chain's CDR3 is CASSYGTAPSYEQYF. CDR3 sequence (DNA): TGCGCCAGCAGCTATGGGACAGCCCCCTCCTACGAGCAGTACTTC.

The rearrangement uses TRBV5-1 and TRBJ2-3, with 9 bases identical to TRBD1. Germline loops: CDR1 SGHRS, CDR2 YFSETQ. This CDR3 is built from 15 residues. The J segment lost 2 bases and the V segment lost 5 bases, leaving 6 bases of the junction unmatched. The CDR3 loop reads CASRRQGDFTDTQYF. The CDR3, as DNA: TGCGCCAGCAGACGACAGGGGGACTTCACAGATACGCAGTATTTT.

The V and J genes are TRBV5-1 and TRBJ2-3; a possible D gene is TRBD2 (7 bases). This CDR3 has 16 residues. Germline lookup yields CDR1 SGHRS and CDR2 YFSETQ. The V gene lost 3 bases and the J gene lost 3 bases, with 17 bases spanning the gap. The CDR3 here is CASSWGGGPRTDTQYF. The CDR3 nucleotides are TGCGCCAGCAGCTGGGGAGGGGGGCCGAGGACAGATACGCAGTATTTT.

The rearrangement uses TRBV9 and TRBJ2-3, with 9 bases identical to TRBD2. From germline, CDR1 is SGDLS and CDR2 YYNGEE. This CDR3 is built from 18 residues. The ends lost 4 bases at V and 5 bases at J; junction bases unmatched: 17. This chain's CDR3 is CASSPTVGTGLALDTQYF. DNA of the CDR3: TGTGCCAGCAGCCCGACTGTAGGGACGGGACTAGCACTAGATACGCAGTATTTT.

V and J are TRBV5-4 and TRBJ2-3, with 8 bases aligning to TRBD1. J lost 2 bases, V lost 3 bases, and 8 bases had no gene match. Germline lookup yields CDR1 SGHNT and CDR2 YYREEE (reference sequence). CDR3 length equals 16 residues. In DNA, the CDR3 is TGTGCCAGCAGCTCTCCTAGACAGGGGATCACAGATACGCAGTATTTT. The encoded protein is CASSSPRQGITDTQYF.